The 2 T cell receptor beta chains listed next were all sequenced from one sample in a study of regulatory T cells in long-lasting Graves disease. Stated time point: persistent/refractory GD, antithyroid drugs over 5 years with positive TRAb. Following extraction of RNA from PBMCs, that RNA was used to make the TCR library. TCR beta libraries were built with iRepertoire HTBI primers and Arm-PCR of CDR3 regions. TCRdb redid the calling of the multiplex PCR reads with MiXCR, one entry per CDR3 protein. The data contain fewer than 550,000 distinct CDR3 sequences, roughly a fifth of them singletons. The sequencing here drew on peripheral blood mononuclear cells (PBMCs), taken when the disease was refractory, from a patient treated with antithyroid drugs. The origin of the receptors is a female donor with Graves disease.

This chain links TRBV5-4 with TRBJ2-7; TRBD1 matches 10 bases. J was trimmed by 3 bases and V by 0 bases; bases with no gene match: 3. The CDR3 runs 15 residues. CDR1 and CDR2 from the germline V gene are SGHNT and YYREEE (reference sequence). The CDR3 reads CASSLAGQGDYEQYF. CDR3 DNA sequence: TGTGCCAGCAGCTTGGCTGGACAGGGGGACTACGAGCAGTACTTC.

J is TRBJ2-4 and V is TRBV7-9; D might be TRBD1 (6 bases). Trimming pared 5 bases from V and 8 bases from J, leaving 19 bases between. Per the germline V gene, CDR1 is SEHNR and CDR2 is FQNEAQ (reference sequence). The CDR3 runs to 15 residues. The CDR3 loop reads CASSHKDSKGDIQYF. The CDR3 nucleotides are TGTGCCAGCAGCCATAAAGACAGCAAGGGGGACATTCAGTACTTC.